The present TCR beta chain was sequenced within a study of T-cell memory formation after mild COVID-19. Study information: TCR clusters largely stayed donor specific. Whole-study findings and limits: Contracting CD4+ clones sat mainly in CM and EM; CD8+ in EMRA. Some clones that responded turned up in pre-infection memory, which suggests that cross-reactive memory joined in.

TCR alpha and TCR beta cDNA libraries with sample barcodes and UMIs came from 5'RACE using constant-segment primers. One entry per CDR3 protein, called by TCRdb with MiXCR from the 5' RACE reads. The sample carries more than 400,000 distinct CDR3 sequences, 15% to 20% recorded once. The CDR3 sequence is 14 residues long. Germline V gene sequence: CDR1 MNHEY, CDR2 SVGAGI. To note about this clonotype: The antigen remains undetermined. At one end, the junction sequence differs from germline, possibly due to a read error.

Sequenced: PBMCs or a T cell subset sorted from them (not recorded which). This sequence joins TRBV6-5 and TRBJ1-3, with a weak D call TRBD1 (5 bases). The receptor was derived from an adult woman who had mild COVID-19 (a few samples of this study predate the infection). Cell type and time point are not known. CDR3 protein: CASTQPGVGNIIYF. CDR3 DNA sequence: TGTGCCAGCACCCAACCGGGGGTGGGAAACATCATATATTTT.